The rows below give T cell receptor beta chains drawn from one sample of a study of T cells in Graves' hyperthyroidism and ophthalmopathy. TCRdb redid the calling of the multiplex PCR reads with MiXCR, one entry per CDR3 protein. The table includes over 350,000 distinct CDR3 sequences, roughly 18% detected once. Input material: blood. The receptors stem from a man aged 18 to 29 with Graves' ophthalmopathy. Each CDR3 is given with its conserved first and last residue. D genes are given only for firm matches. The size field is filled for only some rows; it gives once, few, many or a size class.

j_call clone_size d_call v_call cdr3_aa cdr3_nt
TRBJ2-7 NA TRBD2 TRBV6-5 CASSTGLANYEQYF TGTGCCAGCAGTACTGGACTAGCGAACTACGAGCAGTACTTC
TRBJ2-3 NA TRBD1 TRBV20-1 CSALLGTGGPDTQYF TGCAGTGCTCTCCTCGGGACAGGGGGCCCAGATACGCAGTATTTT
TRBJ2-3 few TRBD1 TRBV25-1 CASGPGQPTDTQYF TGTGCCAGCGGACCGGGACAGCCCACAGATACGCAGTATTTT
TRBJ1-2 many NA TRBV28 CASKAGDNYGYTF TGTGCCAGCAAAGCAGGGGATAACTATGGCTACACCTTC
TRBJ1-2 NA NA TRBV6-1 CASTKRSGAGLYYGYTF TGTGCCAGCACTAAAAGAAGCGGTGCAGGGCTATACTATGGCTACACCTTC
TRBJ2-2 NA TRBD2 TRBV12-3/TRBV12-4 CASSPLAGGFPGELFF TGTGCCAGCAGCCCTCTAGCGGGGGGGTTCCCCGGGGAGCTGTTTTTT
TRBJ2-6 few NA TRBV14 CASSQRAIRVFGGANVLTF TGTGCCAGCAGCCAACGAGCAATCAGAGTATTTGGTGGGGCCAACGTCCTGACTTTC
TRBJ2-1 many TRBD2 TRBV2 CASSERASGGAYNEQFF TGTGCCAGCAGTGAAAGGGCTAGCGGGGGGGCATACAATGAGCAGTTCTTC
TRBJ2-1 many TRBD1 TRBV7-3 CASRQGAGYNEQFF TGTGCCAGCAGACAGGGGGCCGGCTACAATGAGCAGTTCTTC
TRBJ2-5 many NA TRBV6-1 CASVHLAGETQYF TGTGCCAGCGTCCACTTAGCCGGAGAGACCCAGTACTTC
TRBJ2-7 few NA TRBV5-6 CASSWGDSDSYEQYF TGTGCCAGCAGCTGGGGGGACAGTGACTCCTACGAGCAGTACTTC
TRBJ1-2 many TRBD1 TRBV5-1 CASSFGQGVNYGYTF TGCGCCAGCAGCTTTGGACAGGGGGTTAACTATGGCTACACCTTC
TRBJ2-2 NA NA TRBV20-1 CSAIWSYGDTGELFF TGCAGTGCTATTTGGTCTTACGGAGACACCGGGGAGCTGTTTTTT
TRBJ2-3 few NA TRBV11-2 CASSSGGLLDTQYF TGTGCCAGCAGCTCCGGAGGGCTATTAGATACGCAGTATTTT
TRBJ1-1 many NA TRBV5-1 CASSHQGSGNWDTEAFF TGCGCCAGCAGCCATCAGGGGAGTGGCAATTGGGACACTGAAGCTTTCTTT
TRBJ2-3 few NA TRBV7-9 CASSLVLGVATDTQYF TGTGCCAGCAGCTTAGTTTTGGGGGTGGCAACAGATACGCAGTATTTT
TRBJ2-1 few TRBD2 TRBV20-1 CSATFPRFGTSGGGEQFF TGCAGTGCCACCTTCCCTCGTTTCGGGACTAGCGGGGGGGGTGAGCAGTTCTTC
TRBJ1-5 NA NA TRBV5-5 CASSSTGLYNQPQHF TGTGCCAGCAGCTCAACAGGGCTATACAATCAGCCCCAGCATTTT
TRBJ2-5 NA TRBD2 TRBV19 CASTPGGEETQYF TGTGCCAGTACCCCGGGAGGGGAAGAGACCCAGTACTTC
TRBJ2-1 many NA TRBV24-1 CATSDLRQGGYNEQFF TGTGCCACCAGTGATTTACGGCAGGGCGGCTACAATGAGCAGTTCTTC
TRBJ2-2 NA NA TRBV27 CASSLQTGELFF TGTGCCAGCAGTTTACAGACCGGGGAGCTGTTTTTT
TRBJ2-1 NA TRBD2 TRBV5-1 CASSWGLAGEVSYNEQFF TGCGCCAGCAGCTGGGGACTAGCGGGGGAAGTCTCCTACAATGAGCAGTTCTTC
TRBJ2-1 few NA TRBV19 CASSIAGVSYNEQFF TGTGCCAGTAGTATTGCAGGGGTCTCCTACAATGAGCAGTTCTTC
TRBJ1-5 many NA TRBV3-1 CASSPTWAGQGQPQHF TGTGCCAGCAGCCCCACATGGGCGGGACAAGGTCAGCCCCAGCATTTT
TRBJ1-1 many NA TRBV11-2 CASGRGYTEAFF TGTGCCAGCGGAAGGGGGTACACTGAAGCTTTCTTT
TRBJ1-1 many NA TRBV12-3/TRBV12-4 CASSLVQGRTEAFF TGTGCCAGCAGTTTAGTGCAGGGTCGGACTGAAGCTTTCTTT
TRBJ2-7 few NA TRBV7-9 CASSLVPTKEQYF TGTGCCAGCAGCTTAGTGCCGACGAAGGAGCAGTACTTC
TRBJ2-7 NA NA TRBV6-1 CASLSGDTRYEQYF TGTGCCAGCCTGTCGGGGGACACCAGGTACGAGCAGTACTTC
TRBJ1-4 many NA TRBV7-8 CASSLEPDNEKLFF TGTGCCAGCAGCTTAGAGCCTGACAATGAAAAACTGTTTTTT
TRBJ1-5 many NA TRBV3-1 CASSQDGAGYNQPQHF TGTGCCAGCAGCCAAGATGGGGCGGGGTACAATCAGCCCCAGCATTTT
TRBJ2-5 few TRBD1 TRBV12-3/TRBV12-4 CASSFRRGLKTQYF TGTGCCAGCAGTTTTCGCAGGGGGCTGAAGACCCAGTACTTC
TRBJ1-2 few NA TRBV7-2 CASSPLGLYGYTF TGTGCCAGCAGCCCCCTGGGACTCTATGGCTACACCTTC
TRBJ2-5 NA NA TRBV28 CASSLGGGMLQETQYF TGTGCCAGCAGTTTAGGAGGGGGTATGTTGCAAGAGACCCAGTACTTC
TRBJ2-1 NA NA TRBV6-2/TRBV6-3 CASSYSPLEGDEQFF TGTGCCAGCAGTTACTCACCGCTCGAGGGCGATGAGCAGTTCTTC
TRBJ2-7 NA TRBD1 TRBV4-1 CASSQDAQGAVISYEQYF TGCGCCAGCAGCCAAGATGCACAGGGGGCCGTGATATCCTACGAGCAGTACTTC
TRBJ2-7 many NA TRBV20-1 CSAPDFTYEQYF TGCAGTGCCCCGGACTTTACCTACGAGCAGTACTTC
TRBJ2-1 many NA TRBV2 CASSAGSDNEQFF TGTGCCAGCAGTGCGGGAAGTGACAATGAGCAGTTCTTC
TRBJ2-2 many TRBD1 TRBV12-3/TRBV12-4 CASSNPGQGTTGELFF TGTGCCAGCAGTAATCCGGGACAGGGGACCACCGGGGAGCTGTTTTTT
TRBJ2-2 few NA TRBV2 CASQRVGIGTGELFF TGTGCCAGCCAGAGGGTAGGGATCGGCACCGGGGAGCTGTTTTTT
TRBJ2-7 many TRBD2 TRBV7-9 CASSSTRTSAAEQYF TGTGCCAGCAGCTCCACCCGGACTAGCGCTGCCGAGCAGTACTTC
TRBJ2-1 many NA TRBV11-1 CASSPWDYNEQFF TGTGCCAGCAGCCCGTGGGACTACAATGAGCAGTTCTTC
TRBJ2-1 few TRBD2 TRBV11-1 CASSLRLAGANEQFF TGTGCCAGCAGCTTAAGACTAGCGGGTGCCAATGAGCAGTTCTTC
TRBJ1-1 many NA TRBV7-8 CASSISMDMNTEAFF TGTGCCAGCAGCATCAGTATGGATATGAACACTGAAGCTTTCTTT
TRBJ2-5 few NA TRBV15 CATSSTGRETQYF TGTGCCACCAGCAGCACCGGGAGAGAGACCCAGTACTTC
TRBJ2-3 NA NA TRBV27 CASSTLDHLPDYSTDTQYF TGTGCCAGCAGTACACTCGACCATCTCCCGGACTACAGCACAGATACGCAGTATTTT
TRBJ2-5 few NA TRBV7-3 CASRLRVVQETQYF TGTGCCAGCAGACTCAGGGTAGTGCAAGAGACCCAGTACTTC
TRBJ2-6 NA TRBD2 TRBV5-8 CASSRKRGASGANVLTF TGTGCCAGCAGCCGAAAGCGGGGAGCCTCTGGGGCCAACGTCCTGACTTTC
TRBJ1-1 many TRBD1 TRBV20-1 CSARVIRDSNTEAFF TGCAGTGCTAGAGTCATCCGGGACAGTAACACTGAAGCTTTCTTT
TRBJ1-1 NA NA TRBV9 CASSVGNGGDTEAFF TGTGCCAGCAGCGTAGGCAATGGGGGCGACACTGAAGCTTTCTTT
TRBJ2-1 many NA TRBV12-3/TRBV12-4 CASSGGRKGSYNEQFF TGTGCCAGCTCCGGGGGCCGGAAGGGATCCTACAATGAGCAGTTCTTC
TRBJ1-5 NA TRBD1 TRBV6-1 CATGQGSNQPQHF TGTGCCACCGGACAGGGGAGCAATCAGCCCCAGCATTTT
TRBJ1-1 few NA TRBV6-5 CASSYSGFGDTEAFF TGTGCCAGCAGTTACTCGGGCTTCGGGGACACTGAAGCTTTCTTT
TRBJ2-7 NA TRBD2 TRBV2 CASSWGTGGGAYEQYF TGTGCCAGCAGCTGGGGGACTGGGGGGGGGGCCTACGAGCAGTACTTC
TRBJ1-1 many NA TRBV29-1 CSVNSEAFF TGCAGCGTTAACTCTGAAGCTTTCTTT
TRBJ2-2 NA NA TRBV10-3 CAISYREGDTGELFF TGTGCCATCAGTTACAGGGAGGGGGACACCGGGGAGCTGTTTTTT
TRBJ2-5 few NA TRBV7-3 CASSPSRQPQYF TGTGCCAGCAGCCCTTCCAGGCAGCCCCAGTACTTC
TRBJ2-7 few TRBD2 TRBV6-1 CASSGPYSGPVYEQYF TGTGCCAGCAGTGGGCCTTATAGCGGGCCCGTGTACGAGCAGTACTTC
TRBJ1-5 many NA TRBV2 CASTPGGAGGGNQPQHF TGTGCCAGCACGCCCGGAGGCGCCGGAGGGGGCAATCAGCCCCAGCATTTT
TRBJ2-5 NA NA TRBV7-2 CASSLMGVGAGWETQYF TGTGCCAGCAGCTTAATGGGGGTGGGGGCCGGCTGGGAGACCCAGTACTTC